A selection of T cell receptor beta chains follows, all from one sample in a study of PD-1 blockade in classical Hodgkin lymphoma. Profiling relied on immunoSEQ multiplex PCR, and the TCRdb table lists in-frame clones only, not all of them. The profile shows about 15,000 clones, over 60% of them singletons. The sequences come from peripheral blood mononuclear cells (PBMCs), collected at baseline. The receptors come from a human donor with classical Hodgkin lymphoma. Each CDR3 is given with its conserved first and last residue. Each record gives: V gene, clone size, J gene, D gene, CDR3 protein, CDR3 DNA. A D gene is named only where the DNA matches it firmly. Clone size is not always given. Where it is, it says once, few, many or a class for expanded clones.

TRBV28	-	TRBJ2-1	-	CASSLRSPHNEQFF	TGTGCCAGCAGTTTAAGGAGTCCCCACAATGAGCAGTTCTTC
TRBV28	-	TRBJ2-1	TRBD1	CASRPGTGNYNEQFF	TGTGCCAGCAGACCTGGGACAGGGAACTACAATGAGCAGTTCTTC
TRBV5-5	-	TRBJ2-1	TRBD2	CASSVTSGRGDEQFF	TGTGCCAGCAGCGTGACTAGCGGGAGGGGGGATGAGCAGTTCTTC
TRBV28	-	TRBJ1-5	-	CASSLLGANQPQHF	TGTGCCAGCAGTTTATTGGGGGCCAATCAGCCCCAGCATTTT
TRBV7-2	few	TRBJ1-1	-	CASSLVWSEAFF	TGTGCCAGCAGCTTAGTGTGGTCCGAAGCTTTCTTT
TRBV19	once	TRBJ1-3	-	CASSNARAFSGNTIYF	TGTGCCAGTAGTAATGCTAGGGCGTTCTCTGGAAACACCATATATTTT
TRBV5-4	-	TRBJ2-3	TRBD2	CASSSTTSGRPDTQYF	TGTGCCAGCAGCTCAACGACTAGCGGGAGGCCAGATACGCAGTATTTT
TRBV27	-	TRBJ1-5	-	CASSYIWGDQPQHF	TGTGCCAGCAGTTACATATGGGGAGATCAGCCCCAGCATTTT
TRBV9	-	TRBJ2-2	TRBD2	CASSVDGLAGGNTGELFF	TGTGCCAGCAGCGTAGACGGACTAGCGGGAGGCAACACCGGGGAGCTGTTTTTT
TRBV2	-	TRBJ1-2	TRBD1	CASSGDSFYGYTF	TGTGCCAGCAGTGGGGACAGTTTCTATGGCTACACCTTC
TRBV11-2	few	TRBJ1-2	TRBD1	CASSPGQGAGYTF	TGTGCCAGCAGCCCGGGACAGGGGGCTGGCTACACCTTC
TRBV30	-	TRBJ2-7	-	CAWSAVQSEQYF	TGTGCCTGGAGTGCCGTTCAGAGCGAGCAGTACTTC
TRBV6-4	few	TRBJ1-1	-	CASSDGAAFF	TGTGCCAGCAGTGACGGGGCAGCTTTCTTT
TRBV15	-	TRBJ2-5	-	CATRGAQETQYF	TGTGCCACCAGGGGGGCCCAAGAGACCCAGTACTTC
TRBV25-1	-	TRBJ1-2	-	CASSEISTAYGYTF	TGTGCCAGCAGTGAAATTTCGACAGCCTATGGCTACACCTTC
TRBV28	-	TRBJ1-4	-	CASRWEEMGEKLFF	TGTGCCAGCAGGTGGGAGGAAATGGGAGAAAAACTGTTTTTT
TRBV2	once	TRBJ2-2	TRBD1	CASSEHRGTGELFF	TGTGCCAGCAGTGAACACAGGGGCACCGGGGAGCTGTTTTTT
TRBV18	-	TRBJ2-3	TRBD2	CASSLAVAGGLTDTQYF	TGTGCCAGCTCACTGGCCGTAGCGGGAGGCCTCACAGATACGCAGTATTTT
TRBV9	once	TRBJ2-7	-	CASSVEGPYEQYF	TGTGCCAGCAGCGTAGAGGGGCCTTACGAGCAGTACTTC
TRBV6-5	-	TRBJ2-7	-	CASSYSGGRDEQYF	TGTGCCAGCAGTTACTCTGGAGGGAGAGACGAGCAGTACTTC
TRBV5-1	-	TRBJ2-7	-	CASSLGGSSYEQYF	TGCGCCAGCAGCTTGGGCGGTTCCTCCTACGAGCAGTACTTC
TRBV14	-	TRBJ1-2	-	CASSHSPWNYGYTF	TGTGCCAGCAGCCATTCGCCTTGGAACTATGGCTACACCTTC
TRBV19	few	TRBJ1-6	-	CASTNPGRYNSPLHF	TGTGCCAGTACCAACCCGGGACGGTATAATTCACCCCTCCACTTT
TRBV11-2	-	TRBJ2-3	TRBD2	CASSSGTSSYTQYF	TGTGCCAGCAGCTCCGGGACTAGCTCGTATACGCAGTATTTT
TRBV7-9	-	TRBJ2-3	-	CASSLGADTQYF	TGTGCCAGCAGCTTAGGTGCAGATACGCAGTATTTT
TRBV6-6	-	TRBJ2-7	-	CASSSTAAQGVYEQYF	TGTGCCAGCAGTTCAACGGCGGCTCAGGGAGTGTACGAGCAGTACTTC
TRBV2	-	TRBJ1-5	-	CASSSQNQPQHF	TGTGCCAGCAGTTCACAGAATCAGCCCCAGCATTTT
TRBV7-9	-	TRBJ1-2	TRBD1	CASSPSTAGQGRFGYTF	TGTGCCAGCAGCCCTTCTACGGCGGGACAGGGCAGATTTGGCTACACCTTC
TRBV30	-	TRBJ2-4	TRBD2	CAWSVILAGGNIQYF	TGTGCCTGGAGTGTGATCCTAGCGGGGGGAAACATTCAGTACTTC
TRBV27	few	TRBJ1-4	TRBD1	CASSPGTGGHGEKLFF	TGTGCCAGCAGTCCAGGGACAGGGGGGCACGGAGAAAAACTGTTTTTT
TRBV5-1	-	TRBJ2-1	-	CASRFGTRNNEQFF	TGCGCCAGCAGATTTGGGACCCGCAACAATGAGCAGTTCTTC
TRBV2	-	TRBJ1-5	TRBD1	CASRPTGAGGRNQPQHF	TGTGCCAGCAGACCGACAGGGGCGGGCGGTCGCAATCAGCCCCAGCATTTT
TRBV29-1	few	TRBJ1-1	-	CSVERQGDTEAFF	TGCAGCGTTGAACGGCAGGGTGACACTGAAGCTTTCTTT
TRBV7-9	few	TRBJ1-1	TRBD1	CASSSGQGNTEAFF	TGTGCCAGCAGCTCGGGACAGGGAAACACTGAAGCTTTCTTT
TRBV9	-	TRBJ2-1	-	CASSVDPAYNEQFF	TGTGCCAGCAGCGTAGATCCGGCTTACAATGAGCAGTTCTTC
TRBV6-1	-	TRBJ2-1	TRBD1	CASSNSRDSGFF	TGTGCCAGCAGTAACTCCCGGGACAGCGGGTTCTTC
TRBV2	-	TRBJ2-7	TRBD1	CASSDPWTGLNEQYF	TGTGCCAGCAGTGATCCCTGGACAGGGTTGAACGAGCAGTACTTC